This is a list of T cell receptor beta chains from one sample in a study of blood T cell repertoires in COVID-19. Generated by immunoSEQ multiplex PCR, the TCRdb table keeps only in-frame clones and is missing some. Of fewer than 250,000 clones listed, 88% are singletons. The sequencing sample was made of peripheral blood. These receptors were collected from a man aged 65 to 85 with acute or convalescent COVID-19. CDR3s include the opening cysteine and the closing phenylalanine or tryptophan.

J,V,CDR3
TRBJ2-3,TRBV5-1,CASSSGQGRGTDTQYF
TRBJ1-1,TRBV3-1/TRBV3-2,CASSQDRLSQRRNTEAFF
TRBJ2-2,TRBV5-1,CASSLARTGGATGELFF
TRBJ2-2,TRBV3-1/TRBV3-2,CASSQESWSGRSGELFF
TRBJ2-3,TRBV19,CASSTSGGLDTQYF
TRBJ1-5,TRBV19,CASSQGNSNQPQHF
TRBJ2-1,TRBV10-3,CAISEQLAGGYNEQFF
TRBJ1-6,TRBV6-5,CASGDRANSPLHF
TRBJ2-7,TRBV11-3,CASSLDDSSYEQYF
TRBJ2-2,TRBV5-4,CASSQNQGATGELFF
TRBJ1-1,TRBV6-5,CASARTGMNTEAFF
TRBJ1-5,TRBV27,CASRQQGGGNQPQHF
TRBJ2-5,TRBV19,CASSTPRTSGWRETQYF
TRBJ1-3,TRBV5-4,CASSWSSGNTIYF